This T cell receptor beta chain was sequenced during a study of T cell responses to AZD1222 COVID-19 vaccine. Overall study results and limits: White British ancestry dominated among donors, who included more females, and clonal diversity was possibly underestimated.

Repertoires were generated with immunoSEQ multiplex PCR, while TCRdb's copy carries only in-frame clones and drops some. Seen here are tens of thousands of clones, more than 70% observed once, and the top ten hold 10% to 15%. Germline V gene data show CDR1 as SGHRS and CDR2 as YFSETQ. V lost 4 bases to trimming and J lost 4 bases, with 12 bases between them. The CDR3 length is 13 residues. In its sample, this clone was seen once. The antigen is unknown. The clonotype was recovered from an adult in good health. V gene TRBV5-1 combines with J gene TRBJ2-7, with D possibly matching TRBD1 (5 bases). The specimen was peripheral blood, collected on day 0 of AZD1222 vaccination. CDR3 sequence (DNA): TGCGCCAGCAGCAACCAGGGAAGATACGAGCAGTACTTC. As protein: CASSNQGRYEQYF.